This passage covers 16 T cell receptor beta chains from one sample sequenced in a study of T cell responses to AZD1222 COVID-19 vaccine. Repertoires were generated with immunoSEQ multiplex PCR, while TCRdb's copy carries only in-frame clones and drops some. This sample has 110,000 or so clones, with roughly 84% found just once. Sequences were derived from peripheral blood, sampled 28 days after the second AZD1222 dose. These receptors were taken from an adult who received the AZD1222 COVID-19 vaccine.

The chain carries TRBV5-6 and TRBJ2-7, with TRBD1 matching over 8 bases. The V and J ends lost 0 bases and 3 bases, in that order; junction bases with no gene match: 5. The CDR3 totals 15 residues. Germline CDR1 reads SGHDT; CDR2 reads YYEEEE. CDR3 residues: CASSLVRTGNYEQYF. CDR3 bases: TGTGCCAGCAGCTTGGTTCGGACAGGGAACTACGAGCAGTACTTC.

The chain links TRBV5-1 to TRBJ2-3; 11 nucleotides align to TRBD1. The germline V gene has CDR1 SGHRS and CDR2 YFSETQ. With 4 bases clipped from V and 4 bases from J, the junction kept 8 bases outside the gene matches. This CDR3 contains 16 residues. The CDR3 DNA is TGCGCCAGCAGCAGATCACCGGGACAGGGGGCAGATACGCAGTATTTT. Translating gives CASSRSPGQGADTQYF.

The V and J genes are TRBV5-6 and TRBJ1-5, with 7 bases aligning to TRBD1. With 4 bases clipped from V and 7 bases from J, the junction kept 8 bases outside the gene matches. This CDR3 spans 14 amino acids. Germline loops: CDR1 SGHDT, CDR2 YYEEEE. DNA for the CDR3: TGTGCCAGCAGCCAGAGACAGGGCCGACAGCCCCAGCATTTT. It is translated as CASSQRQGRQPQHF.

The CDR3 is CASSYRGGTMNTEAFF. The CDR3 DNA reads TGTGCCAGCAGTTACCGTGGGGGCACTATGAACACTGAAGCTTTCTTT. The chain is built from TRBV6-5 and TRBJ1-1; perhaps TRBD1 as D (6 bases). V was cut by 2 bases and J by 0 bases, with 13 bases left in between. CDR3 size: 16 residues. The germline CDR1 and CDR2 sequences are MNHEY and SVGAGI.

The chain couples TRBV9 to TRBJ2-7; 7 bases match TRBD1. Germline values: CDR1 SGDLS, CDR2 YYNGEE. The junction had 8 bases not matched to a gene; V was cut back by 7 bases and J by 1 base. This CDR3 has 14 residues. CDR3 in DNA: TGTGCCAGCTCCCTCGAGGGACAGTCCTACGAGCAGTACTTC. Protein product: CASSLEGQSYEQYF. The full variable domain, rest sourced from reference TRBV9 and TRBJ2-7, is DSGVTQTPKHLITATGQRVTLRCSPRSGDLSVYWYQQSLDQGLQFLIQYYNGEERAKGNILERFSAQQFPDLHSELNLSSLELGDSALYFCASSLEGQSYEQYFGPGTRLTVT.

The chain couples TRBV27 to TRBJ1-6; D unclear. Germline values: CDR1 MNHEY, CDR2 SMNVEV (reference sequence). The CDR3 consists of 14 residues. V shed 3 bases and J shed 4 bases, with 7 bases lying between them. As DNA, the CDR3 is TGTGCCAGCAGTTTCTATGGGTATAATTCACCCCTCCACTTT. This encodes CASSFYGYNSPLHF.

The J gene is TRBJ1-2, the V gene TRBV7-8, with 8 bases that match TRBD1. Germline trimming cut 5 bases from V and 5 bases from J; bases unmatched to any gene: 10. Germline V gene data show CDR1 as SGHVS and CDR2 as FQNEAQ. The CDR3 consists of 15 residues. CDR3 sequence: CASSTRPGQVYGYTF. DNA of the CDR3: TGTGCCAGCAGCACACGGCCGGGACAGGTTTATGGCTACACCTTC.

This clone appeared a few times. The chain carries TRBV7-9 and TRBJ1-2; D unresolved. The CDR3 spans 15 residues. The ends were cut back, 2 bases at V and 8 bases at J, with 18 bases in the middle. Per the germline V gene, CDR1 is SEHNR and CDR2 is FQNEAQ (reference sequence). The DNA of the CDR3 is TGTGCCAGCAGCTTATTCGGGGAAGGCGTGGACGGCTACACCTTC. Protein: CASSLFGEGVDGYTF.

The chain recombines TRBV2 with TRBJ1-6; the D gene is possibly TRBD1 (5 bases). CDR3 length: 17 amino acids. V was pared by 4 bases and J by 7 bases, with 20 bases between. The germline CDR1 and CDR2 sequences are SNHLY and FYNNEI. CDR3 loop: CASSATVGARKNSPLHF. The CDR3 DNA follows: TGTGCCAGCAGTGCGACAGTTGGGGCCAGAAAAAATTCACCCCTCCACTTT.

DNA of the CDR3: TGTGCCATAACGACAGGGGACGAGCAGTTCTTC. Translation: CAITTGDEQFF. The chain links TRBV10-3 to TRBJ2-1, with 8 nucleotides matching TRBD1. CDR1 and CDR2 (germline): ENHRY, SYGVKD. J lost 10 bases, V lost 9 bases, and 5 bases had no gene match. This CDR3 is 11 amino acids long.

The CDR3 reads CASSWTSGADTQYF. The CDR3 nucleotides read TGTGCCAGCAGCTGGACTAGTGGTGCAGATACGCAGTATTTT. V is TRBV6-2 or TRBV6-3 and J is TRBJ2-3; 7 bases agree with TRBD2. After removal of 6 bases from V and 4 bases from J, the junction contained 7 bases not matched to a gene. The CDR3 has 14 amino acids. CDR1 and CDR2 from the germline V gene are MNHEY and SVGEGT.

This chain uses TRBV2 with TRBJ2-7; TRBD2 matches at 8 bases. The CDR3 is 11 residues long. V lost 7 bases, J lost 4 bases, and 0 bases stayed unmatched. The V gene's germline CDR1 is SNHLY and CDR2 FYNNEI. CDR3 loop: CASTGGYEQYF. The CDR3 DNA sequence: TGTGCCAGCACGGGGGGGTACGAGCAGTACTTC.

This clone was found once. V and J are TRBV14 and TRBJ2-1; D possibly corresponds to TRBD2 (5 bases). The germline gives CDR1 SGHDN, CDR2 FVKESK. Trimming left V 1 base short and J 6 bases short, with 13 bases between. This CDR3 has 15 residues. CDR3 amino acids: CASSQGFRAGNEQFF. CDR3 nucleotides: TGTGCCAGCAGCCAAGGGTTTAGGGCGGGCAATGAGCAGTTCTTC.

This clone was observed once. The rearrangement links TRBV15 to TRBJ2-7; 10 bases fit TRBD2. V was pared by 8 bases and J by 3 bases, with 7 bases of the junction left unmatched. The germline gives CDR1 LNHNV, CDR2 YYDKDF (reference sequence). The CDR3 contains 14 residues. The CDR3, as DNA: TGTGCCACCCGCCCTAGCGGGAGCTACTACGAGCAGTACTTC. It encodes CATRPSGSYYEQYF. Together with reference TRBV15 and TRBJ2-7, the CDR3 gives the full variable domain: DAMVIQNPRYQVTQFGKPVTLSCSQTLNHNVMYWYQQKSSQAPKLLFHYYDKDFNNEADTPDNFQSRRPNTSFCFLDIRSPGLGDTAMYLCATRPSGSYYEQYFGPGTRLTVT.

V is TRBV5-5 and J is TRBJ2-7, with D possibly matching TRBD1 (5 bases). Germline V gene sequence: CDR1 SGHKS, CDR2 YYEKEE (reference sequence). Trimming took off 4 bases at V and 0 bases at J, with 14 bases between the two ends. The CDR3 consists of 15 residues. CDR3 nucleotide sequence: TGTGCCAGCAGCCATCGACAGCTCATCTCCTACGAGCAGTACTTC. Translation gives CASSHRQLISYEQYF.

V and J are TRBV7-2 and TRBJ1-2; 7 bases match TRBD1. V dropped 5 bases and J dropped 7; count of bases not matched to a gene: 22. Germline V lookup: CDR1 SGHTA, CDR2 FQGNSA. The CDR3 is 18 residues long. CDR3 bases: TGTGCCAGCAGCCAATCCGGGACAGATCCCCAGGGTCATGGTGGCTACACCTTC. Protein: CASSQSGTDPQGHGGYTF.